This entry is about one T cell receptor beta chain. This sample is drawn from a study of shared clonotypes between healthy human individuals. How the authors handled the data: Filtering differed, since immunoSEQ gave only junction sequences and no quality scores. Using immunoSEQ multiplex PCR, the repertoire was profiled, and TCRdb retains in-frame clones only, with some absent. V, J and clone size were drawn from that table, and D and trimming were deduced from the DNA. Of roughly 2.6 million clones in the sample, more than 80% were seen once. Trimming left V 5 bases short and J 7 bases short, with 16 bases between. Germline loops: CDR1 SGHRS, CDR2 YFSETQ. The CDR3 extends over 13 amino acids.

The source of this sequence is a man between 18 and 35 years old in good health. This sequence joins TRBV5-1 and TRBJ2-7; the D gene is possibly TRBD1 (6 bases). The sample comprised naive CD4+ T cells sorted from blood. Specified subset: CD45RA+ positively selected. The CDR3 is CASRGTQPGEQYF. In DNA, the CDR3 is TGCGCCAGCAGGGGGACACAGCCGGGGGAGCAGTACTTC.